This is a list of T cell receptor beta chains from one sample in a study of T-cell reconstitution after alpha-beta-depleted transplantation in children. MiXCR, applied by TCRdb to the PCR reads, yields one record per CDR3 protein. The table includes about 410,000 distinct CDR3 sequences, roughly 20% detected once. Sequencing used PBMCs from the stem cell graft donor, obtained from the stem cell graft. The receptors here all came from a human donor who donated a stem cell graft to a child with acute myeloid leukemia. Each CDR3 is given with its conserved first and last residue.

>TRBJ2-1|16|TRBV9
CASSEGQTFSYNEQFF
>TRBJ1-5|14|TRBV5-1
CASSRTGDDQPQHF
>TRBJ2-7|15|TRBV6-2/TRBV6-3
CASSRTGTVLYEQYF
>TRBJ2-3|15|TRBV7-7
CASSLSLESTDTQYF
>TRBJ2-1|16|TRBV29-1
CSVDLWDYSSYNEQFF
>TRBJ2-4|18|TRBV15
CATRNPGQSKYGENIQYF
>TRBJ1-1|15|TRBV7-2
CASRFEGWVIAEAFF
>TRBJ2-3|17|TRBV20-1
CSATTIRAGGSTDTQYF
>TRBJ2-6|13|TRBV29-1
CSTQDTGANVLTF
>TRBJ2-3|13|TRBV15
CATRRGYTDTQYF
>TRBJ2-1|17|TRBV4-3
CASSPHSLAGDRNEQFF
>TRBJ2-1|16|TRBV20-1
CSARILGLAAYNEQFF
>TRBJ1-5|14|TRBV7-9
CASSLISENQPQHF
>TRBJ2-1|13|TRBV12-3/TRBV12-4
CASRDSLYNEQFF
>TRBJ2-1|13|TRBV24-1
CATRGGSYNEQFF
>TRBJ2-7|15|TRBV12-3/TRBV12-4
CASSSGQGPLGEQYF
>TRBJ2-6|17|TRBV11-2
CASSLEFGGAGANVLTF
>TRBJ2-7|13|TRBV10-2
CASRSGSYHEQYF
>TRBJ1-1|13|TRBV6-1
CASSESGDAEAFF
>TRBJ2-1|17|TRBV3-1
CASSQSTPGLAGDEQFF
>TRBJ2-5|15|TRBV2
CASSSTSGSRETQYF
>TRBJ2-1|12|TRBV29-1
CSVQRGSDEQFF
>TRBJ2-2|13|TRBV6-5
CASSYGQGMWLFF
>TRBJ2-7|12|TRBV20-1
CSASSTGNEQYF
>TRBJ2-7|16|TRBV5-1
CASSIPTSPSSYEQYF
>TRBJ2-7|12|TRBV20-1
CSARLAGYEQYF
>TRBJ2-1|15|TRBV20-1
CSAGLVGLQSNEQFF
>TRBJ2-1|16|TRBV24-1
CATSDVRDRGRHEQFF
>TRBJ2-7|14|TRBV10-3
CAISEGTGGYEQYF
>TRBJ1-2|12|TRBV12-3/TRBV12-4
CASSDRNYGYTF
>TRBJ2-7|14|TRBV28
CASGRLAIASEQYF
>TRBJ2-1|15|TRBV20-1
CSASKAGVGYNEQFF
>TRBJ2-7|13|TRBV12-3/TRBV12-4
CASSLGGTGGQDF
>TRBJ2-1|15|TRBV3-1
CASSQSGESYNEQFF
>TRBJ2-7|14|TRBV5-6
CASSSRSVNVEQYF
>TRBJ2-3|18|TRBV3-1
CASSPRDGSPSSTDTQYF
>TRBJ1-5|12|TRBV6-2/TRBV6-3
CASRKQDQPQHF
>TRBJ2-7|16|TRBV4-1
CASSQDPSGYSYEQYF
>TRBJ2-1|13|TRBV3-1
CASHSNLRNEQFF
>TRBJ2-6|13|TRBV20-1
CSALTSGANVLTF
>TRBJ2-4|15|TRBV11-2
CASSSIRVAKNIQYF
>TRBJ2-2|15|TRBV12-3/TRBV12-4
CASSFRQTNTGELFF
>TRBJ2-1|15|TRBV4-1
CASSQSDLRYNEQFF